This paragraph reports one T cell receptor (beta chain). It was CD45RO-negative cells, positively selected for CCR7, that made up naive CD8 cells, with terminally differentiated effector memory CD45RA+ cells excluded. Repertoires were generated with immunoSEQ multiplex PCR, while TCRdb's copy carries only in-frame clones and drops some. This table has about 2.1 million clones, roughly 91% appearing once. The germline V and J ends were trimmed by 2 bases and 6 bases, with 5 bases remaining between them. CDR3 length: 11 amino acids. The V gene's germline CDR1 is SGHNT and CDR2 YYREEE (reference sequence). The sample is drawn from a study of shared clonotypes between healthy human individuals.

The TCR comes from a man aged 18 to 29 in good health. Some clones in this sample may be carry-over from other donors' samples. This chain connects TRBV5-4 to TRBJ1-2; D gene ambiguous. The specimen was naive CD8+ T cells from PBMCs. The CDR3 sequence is CASSFGNGYTF. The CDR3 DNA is TGTGCCAGCAGCTTCGGCAATGGCTACACCTTC.